This entry lists 8 T cell receptor beta chains sequenced from one sample in a study of blood T cell repertoires in COVID-19. Data came from immunoSEQ multiplex PCR; TCRdb stores just in-frame clones and leaves some out. The table has fewer than 150,000 clones, about 84% seen once. The material sequenced was peripheral blood. These receptors were collected from a man aged 50 or older with acute or convalescent COVID-19.

The rearrangement joins TRBV6-1 to TRBJ2-7; a weak D match, TRBD1 (6 bases). CDR3 length: 16 residues. With 2 bases removed from V and 9 bases from J, the gap between germline ends came to 23 bases. Germline CDR1 is MNHNS and CDR2 is SASEGT. CDR3 loop: CASSETFRGLSRGQYV. CDR3 sequence (DNA): TGTGCCAGCAGTGAAACATTCAGGGGTCTGTCCCGAGGGCAGTACGTC.

The rearrangement uses TRBV9 and TRBJ2-2, with D perhaps matching TRBD2 (5 bases). The CDR3 spans 14 residues. Looked up from germline, CDR1 is SGDLS and CDR2 is YYNGEE. V was clipped by 4 bases and J by 4 bases, with 11 bases between them. The DNA of the CDR3 is TGTGCCAGCAGCCCCCTAGGAGGCACCGGGGAGCTGTTTTTT. Translation gives CASSPLGGTGELFF.

The V and J genes are TRBV6-2 or TRBV6-3 and TRBJ1-1, with TRBD1 matching 9 bases. With 4 bases clipped from V and 11 bases from J, the junction kept 11 bases outside the gene matches. The length of the CDR3 is 14 residues. The germline V gene has CDR1 MNHEY and CDR2 SVGEGT. The CDR3 DNA follows: TGTGCCAGCAGTTCTCCGGGACAGGGTTTTTGGGCTTTCTTT. Translation: CASSSPGQGFWAFF.

This chain joins TRBV7-8 and TRBJ2-7; D may be TRBD1 or TRBD2 (5 bases each). This CDR3 region has 17 residues. Germline V CDR1 and CDR2: SGHVS, FQNEAQ. V lost 5 bases, J lost 3 bases, and 23 bases lay in between. CDR3: CASSQGVAGPLLYEQYF. CDR3 bases: TGTGCCAGCAGCCAGGGAGTGGCTGGACCTTTACTCTACGAGCAGTACTTC.

The J gene is TRBJ1-1, the V gene TRBV28; D uncertain. The CDR3 length is 12 residues. The ends were cut back, 7 bases at V and 7 bases at J, with 13 bases in the middle. Germline V lookup: CDR1 MDHEN, CDR2 SYDVKM. The CDR3 spells CASTLLGSEAFF. In DNA, the CDR3 is TGTGCCAGCACCCTCTTAGGGAGTGAAGCTTTCTTT.

The rearrangement links TRBV19 to TRBJ1-1; 10 nucleotides match TRBD1. V shed 5 bases and J 1 base; nucleotides not matched to a gene: 10. CDR3 length: 17 residues. Germline values: CDR1 LNHDA, CDR2 SQIVND (reference sequence). The CDR3 DNA reads as TGTGCCAGTAGTCTAAGACAGGGGGCGGTGAGGAACACTGAAGCTTTCTTT. Protein: CASSLRQGAVRNTEAFF.

The genes are TRBV19 and TRBJ1-2, with a weak D call TRBD1 (6 bases). V shed 4 bases and J shed 2 bases, with 17 bases lying between them. The germline gives CDR1 LNHDA, CDR2 SQIVND (reference sequence). The CDR3 has 16 residues. The CDR3 here is CASSTLAPTGNYGYTF. The CDR3 DNA reads as TGTGCCAGTAGTACCCTAGCCCCCACAGGGAACTATGGCTACACCTTC.

This clone was detected a few times. The rearrangement uses TRBV27 and TRBJ1-2, with TRBD1 matching over 7 bases. The trim removed 5 bases at V and 6 bases at J, leaving 12 bases unmatched. This CDR3 contains 15 residues. Germline V gives CDR1 MNHEY, CDR2 SMNVEV (reference sequence). The CDR3 loop reads CASSPSLRQGDGYTF. CDR3 sequence (DNA): TGTGCCAGCAGTCCATCCCTTCGACAGGGTGATGGCTACACCTTC.